The 23 T cell receptor beta chains below were found in one sample sequenced in a study of blood T cells in healthy people across ages. A second PCR, run for roughly 7 to 11 cycles, used a sample-barcoded 5' primer plus a J-beta primer mix. MiXCR, run by TCRdb on the 5' RACE reads, gives a single entry per CDR3 protein. The table shows around 1,800,000 distinct CDR3 sequences, with about 39% occurring only once. Source material: blood. The receptors here all came from a human donor in good health.

About this clonotype: A junction end diverges from the germline sequence, so it may reflect a read error. V gene TRBV6-1 combines with J gene TRBJ2-4; D may be TRBD2 (6 bases). Germline V gives CDR1 MNHNS, CDR2 SASEGT. This CDR3 has 13 amino acids. CDR3 in DNA: TGTGCCAGTAGTCAACTAGCCAAAAACATTCAGCTCTTC. As protein: CASSQLAKNIQLF.

The V and J genes are TRBV6-2 or TRBV6-3 and TRBJ1-5; TRBD1 agrees at 8 bases. Trimming cost V 4 bases and J 0 bases; bases outside gene matches: 11. The CDR3 extends over 18 amino acids. Germline V gives CDR1 MNHEY, CDR2 SVGEGT. The DNA for the CDR3 is TGTGCCAGCAGTTTTATCCAGGGGGCTCTGAGTAGCAATCAGCCCCAGCATTTT. As protein: CASSFIQGALSSNQPQHF.

This clonotype was picked up one time. V gene TRBV20-1 combines with J gene TRBJ2-5; possibly TRBD1 or TRBD2 for D (5 bases each). V lost 7 bases and J lost 5, with 17 bases in between. CDR1 is DFQATT and CDR2 is SNEGSKA in the germline V gene (reference sequence). CDR3 size: 13 residues. CDR3 sequence reads: CSGGARWGETQYF. The DNA of the CDR3 is TGCAGTGGAGGGGCTCGATGGGGGGAGACCCAGTACTTC.

This clonotype occurred a few times. The V call is TRBV25-1, the J call TRBJ2-3; TRBD2 matches 7 bases. Germline V CDR1 and CDR2: MGHDK, SYGVNS. The CDR3 contains 15 residues. CDR3 in amino acids: CATWLSGDHTDTQYF. CDR3 DNA sequence: TGTGCTACCTGGCTGAGCGGGGACCACACAGATACGCAGTATTTT.

The J gene is TRBJ2-7, the V gene TRBV2; a weak D match, TRBD2 (7 bases). The CDR3 has 12 amino acids. Germline V lookup: CDR1 SNHLY, CDR2 FYNNEI. The V end was cut by 8 bases, the J end by 7 bases, with 15 bases between. CDR3 nucleotides: TGTGCCAGCGGGGGGGACACCTTGGAGCAGTACTTC. Protein sequence: CASGGDTLEQYF. Looking up the rest from reference TRBV2 and TRBJ2-7 gives the full variable domain: EPEVTQTPSHQVTQMGQEVILRCVPISNHLYFYWYRQILGQKVEFLVSFYNNEISEKSEIFDDQFSVERPDGSNFTLKIRSTKLEDSAMYFCASGGDTLEQYFGPGTRLTVT.

Only a few counts were recorded for this clonotype. The chain is built from TRBV6-1 and TRBJ2-7; 13 positions match TRBD2. The CDR3 consists of 17 residues. Germline loops: CDR1 MNHNS, CDR2 SASEGT. V shed 6 bases, J shed 0 bases, and the junction held 8 bases outside the gene matches. CDR3 loop: CASSFAGTSGVSYEQYF. As DNA, the CDR3 is TGTGCCAGCAGCTTCGCCGGGACTAGCGGGGTCTCCTACGAGCAGTACTTC.

V gene TRBV29-1 combines with J gene TRBJ1-1; no firm D call. CDR1 SQVTM and CDR2 ANQGSEA come from the germline V gene. This CDR3 comprises 14 residues. Trimming cost V 2 bases and J 3 bases, with 13 bases left between them. The CDR3 loop is CSVEQLRGDTEAFF. In nucleotides, the CDR3 is TGCAGCGTTGAACAGTTGCGGGGTGACACTGAAGCTTTCTTT.

The sample holds a few counts of this clonotype. The CDR3 spells CASSQPHRGPQETQYF. Written as DNA, the CDR3 is TGTGCCAGCAGCCAACCACACAGGGGCCCCCAAGAGACCCAGTACTTC. The genes are TRBV7-9 and TRBJ2-5, with TRBD1 identical over 7 bases. This CDR3 contains 16 residues. Trimming at V came to 5 bases and at J to 1 base, leaving 10 bases not matched to a gene. From germline, CDR1 is SEHNR and CDR2 FQNEAQ (reference sequence).

The genes are TRBV12-3 or TRBV12-4 and TRBJ2-2; D unclear. The CDR3 loop spans 13 amino acids. V gave up 7 bases and J gave up 2 bases, with 8 bases separating them. DNA for the CDR3: TGTGCCAGCACCCAGACTAACACCGGGGAGCTGTTTTTT. Residues: CASTQTNTGELFF.

This chain joins TRBV5-1 and TRBJ2-1, with 9 positions matching TRBD2. The V and J ends lost 1 base and 0 bases, in that order; junction bases with no gene match: 8. Germline V lookup: CDR1 SGHRS, CDR2 YFSETQ. This CDR3 region has 18 residues. The CDR3 coding sequence is TGCGCCAGCAGCTTGAGACTAGCGGAAAAGAGCTCCTACAATGAGCAGTTCTTC. Translation gives CASSLRLAEKSSYNEQFF.

The chain employs TRBV20-1 and TRBJ2-1; 9 bases fit TRBD1. This CDR3 has 13 amino acids. Germline V gene sequence: CDR1 DFQATT, CDR2 SNEGSKA (reference sequence). The ends lost 6 bases at V and 6 bases at J; junction bases unmatched: 6. The CDR3 loop reads CSAPADRGNEQFF. CDR3 in DNA: TGCAGTGCCCCCGCGGACAGGGGCAATGAGCAGTTCTTC.

The chain links TRBV29-1 to TRBJ1-1; no firm D call. This CDR3 has 13 residues. V was shortened by 7 bases and J by 3 bases, with 15 bases between the two germline ends. Per germline, CDR1 SQVTM and CDR2 ANQGSEA. The CDR3 coding sequence is TGCAGCGGGCGGTATATCCGTGACACTGAAGCTTTCTTT. This gives the protein CSGRYIRDTEAFF.

This clonotype was seen only once. This chain links TRBV4-3 with TRBJ2-5; D remains unclear. The J call may be in error: the DNA end matches TRBJ2-7 better. Germline loops: CDR1 LGHNA, CDR2 YSLEER. The CDR3 contains 16 residues. CDR3 sequence reads: CASSRSGGSRFNEQYF. Here the CDR3 DNA reads TGCGCCAGCAGCCGGTCTGGTGGGTCCCGCTTCAACGAGCAGTACTTC.

Comment on this clonotype: With a much larger clone just one base away, this may be a read error. The V and J genes are TRBV15 and TRBJ2-4; TRBD1 is a possible D gene (5 bases). Germline V gene sequence: CDR1 LNHNV, CDR2 YYDKDF (reference sequence). The CDR3 spans 16 residues. The CDR3 nucleotides are TGTGTCACCAGCAGAGACCTAGGGGTAGCCAAAAACATTCAGTACTTC. As protein: CVTSRDLGVAKNIQYF. Using reference TRBV15 and TRBJ2-4 for the parts outside the CDR3, the full variable domain is DAMVIQNPRYQVTQFGKPVTLSCSQTLNHNVMYWYQQKSSQAPKLLFHYYDKDFNNEADTPDNFQSRRPNTSFCFLDIRSPGLGDTAMYLCVTSRDLGVAKNIQYFGAGTRLSVL.

The chain combines TRBV7-2 with TRBJ2-5; the match to TRBD2 covers 12 bases. Trimming removed 4 bases from V and 5 bases from J; junction bases left unmatched: 5. The CDR3 has 15 amino acids. CDR1 is SGHTA, CDR2 FQGNSA, per germline. The CDR3 DNA is TGTGCCAGCAGCTGGGCTAGCGGGGGGGCTGAGACCCAGTACTTC. This sequence encodes CASSWASGGAETQYF.

This chain uses TRBV7-2 with TRBJ2-1; 9 nucleotides align to TRBD1. The CDR3 contains 14 residues. The ends lost 5 bases at V and 11 bases at J; junction bases unmatched: 10. From germline, CDR1 is SGHTA and CDR2 FQGNSA. CDR3 sequence (DNA): TGTGCCAGCAGCCGCGGACAGGGGAGCGGTAAGCAGTTCTTC. Its protein product is CASSRGQGSGKQFF.

This clonotype was seen a handful of times. The V call is TRBV9, the J call TRBJ1-2; 7 nucleotides align to TRBD1. The CDR3 is 20 amino acids. Germline lookup yields CDR1 SGDLS and CDR2 YYNGEE. V dropped 4 bases and J dropped 2; count of bases not matched to a gene: 23. Here the CDR3 reads CASSSRTGPPESFPNYGYTF. The CDR3 region has the DNA TGTGCCAGCAGCTCAAGGACAGGTCCGCCGGAGTCGTTCCCCAACTATGGCTACACCTTC.

This sequence joins TRBV21-1 and TRBJ2-4; the table's TRBD1 call for D was not verified on the DNA. TRBV21-1 is given as a pseudogene. The CDR3 length is 15 residues. CDR3 loop: CASSKGKTDQNIQYF. Here the CDR3 DNA reads TGTGCCAGCAGCAAAGGGAAGACAGACCAAAACATTCAGTACTTC.

The table lists this clonotype with a few counts. V usage is TRBV6-5 and J usage is TRBJ2-3; a possible D gene is TRBD1 (6 bases). Germline-derived CDR1 and CDR2 are MNHEY and SVGAGI. CDR3 length: 13 residues. Trimming took 7 bases from V and 5 from J, leaving 13 bases between them. The CDR3 region is CASNLLRGDTQYF. CDR3 bases: TGTGCCAGCAACCTACTCAGGGGAGATACGCAGTATTTT.

This clonotype came up a few times. This rearrangement joins TRBV20-1 to TRBJ1-2, with 7 bases lining up with TRBD1. CDR3 length: 15 amino acids. Looked up from germline, CDR1 is DFQATT and CDR2 is SNEGSKA (reference sequence). The trim removed 1 base at V and 1 base at J, leaving 6 bases unmatched. The CDR3 loop reads CSARAPGQVNYGYTF. CDR3 nucleotides: TGCAGTGCTAGAGCCCCCGGACAGGTTAACTATGGCTACACCTTC.

The rearrangement joins TRBV4-3 to TRBJ2-5, with D perhaps matching TRBD2 (6 bases). This CDR3 comprises 14 residues. The germline V gene encodes CDR1 LGHNA and CDR2 YSLEER. Trimming left V 4 bases short and J 5 bases short, with 14 bases between. CDR3 sequence: CASSRGSGVETQYF. For the CDR3, the DNA is TGCGCCAGCAGCCGAGGATCGGGGGTGGAGACCCAGTACTTC.

In this sample, this clonotype turned up a few times. The gene calls are TRBV7-2 and TRBJ2-4; D unclear. Trimming removed 4 bases from V and 0 bases from J, with 10 bases in between. Germline V gene sequence: CDR1 SGHTA, CDR2 FQGNSA. This CDR3 region has 15 residues. CDR3 in DNA: TGTGCCAGCAGCTCAGAAAATTTAGCCAAAAACATTCAGTACTTC. As protein: CASSSENLAKNIQYF.

V gene TRBV11-2 combines with J gene TRBJ1-1, with D uncertain. The CDR3 consists of 14 residues. Trimming stripped 1 base from V and 7 bases from J, with 13 bases between. The germline gives CDR1 SGHAT, CDR2 FQNNGV. CDR3 amino acids: CASSLGTRDGEAFF. The CDR3 DNA is TGTGCCAGCAGCTTAGGAACCCGGGATGGTGAAGCTTTCTTT.